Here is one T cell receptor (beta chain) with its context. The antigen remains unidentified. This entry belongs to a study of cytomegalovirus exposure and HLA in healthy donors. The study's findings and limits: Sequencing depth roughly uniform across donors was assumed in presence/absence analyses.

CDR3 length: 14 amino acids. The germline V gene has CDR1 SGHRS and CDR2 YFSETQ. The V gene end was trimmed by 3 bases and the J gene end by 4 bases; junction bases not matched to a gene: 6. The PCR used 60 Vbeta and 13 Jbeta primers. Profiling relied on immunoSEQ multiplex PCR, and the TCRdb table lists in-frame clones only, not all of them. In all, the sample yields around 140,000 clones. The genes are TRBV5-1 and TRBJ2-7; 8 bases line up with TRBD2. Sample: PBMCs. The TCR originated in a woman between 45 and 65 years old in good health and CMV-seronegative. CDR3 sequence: CASSSAGAAYEQYF. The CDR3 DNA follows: TGCGCCAGCAGCTCAGCGGGAGCAGCGTACGAGCAGTACTTC.